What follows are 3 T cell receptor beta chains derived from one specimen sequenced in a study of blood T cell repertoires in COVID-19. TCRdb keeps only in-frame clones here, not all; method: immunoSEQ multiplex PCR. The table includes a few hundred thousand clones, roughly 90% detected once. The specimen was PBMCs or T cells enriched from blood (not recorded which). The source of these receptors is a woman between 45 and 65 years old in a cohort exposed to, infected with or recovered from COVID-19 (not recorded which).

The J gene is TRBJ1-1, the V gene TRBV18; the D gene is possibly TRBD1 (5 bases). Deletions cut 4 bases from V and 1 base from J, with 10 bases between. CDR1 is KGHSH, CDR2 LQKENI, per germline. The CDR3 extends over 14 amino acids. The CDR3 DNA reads TGTGCCAGCTCACAGACAGACCAGAACACTGAAGCTTTCTTT. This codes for CASSQTDQNTEAFF.

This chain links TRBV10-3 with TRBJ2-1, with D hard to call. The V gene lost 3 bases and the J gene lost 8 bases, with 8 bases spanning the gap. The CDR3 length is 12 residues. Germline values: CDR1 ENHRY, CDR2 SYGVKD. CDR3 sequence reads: CAISDRVHEQFF. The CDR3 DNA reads TGTGCCATCAGTGATCGGGTCCATGAGCAGTTCTTC.

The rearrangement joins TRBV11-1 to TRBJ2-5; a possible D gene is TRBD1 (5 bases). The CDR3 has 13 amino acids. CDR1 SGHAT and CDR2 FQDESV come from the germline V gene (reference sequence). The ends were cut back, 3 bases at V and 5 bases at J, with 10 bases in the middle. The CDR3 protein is CASSFRVRETQYF. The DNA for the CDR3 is TGTGCCAGCAGCTTCAGGGTTAGGGAGACCCAGTACTTC.